These 26 T cell receptor beta chains were sequenced from one sample in a study of CD8+ T cells in alopecia areata. The treatment: oral pan-JAK inhibitor, 5-10 mg twice daily. Extraction and reverse transcription of RNA yielded cDNA as the sequencing template. Profiling relied on immunoSEQ multiplex PCR, and the TCRdb table lists in-frame clones only, not all of them. Of 120,000 or so clones detected, around 60% appear once; the ten largest clones hold roughly 5%. The sample was CD4+ T cells sorted from blood, taken at week 4, from a patient treated with tofacitinib. All receptors derive from a human donor with alopecia areata.

This clone came up a few times. The gene calls are TRBV29-1 and TRBJ1-1, with D uncertain. Germline V gene lookup returns CDR1 SQVTM and CDR2 ANQGSEA. The CDR3 is 12 amino acids. Trimming pared 4 bases from V and 1 base from J, leaving 7 bases between. CDR3: CSVGRGNTEAFF. The CDR3 DNA sequence: TGCAGCGTTGGTCGAGGGAACACTGAAGCTTTCTTT.

J is TRBJ2-4 and V is TRBV29-1; D gene uncertain. The V and J ends lost 7 bases and 6 bases respectively, with 10 bases between them. CDR1 SQVTM and CDR2 ANQGSEA come from the germline V gene. This CDR3 contains 11 residues. CDR3 sequence (DNA): TGCAGCGCCGCTCTCGGAAACATTCAGTACTTC. Translated: CSAALGNIQYF. Using reference TRBV29-1 and TRBJ2-4 for the parts outside the CDR3, the full variable domain is SAVISQKPSRDICQRGTSLTIQCQVDSQVTMMFWYRQQPGQSLTLIATANQGSEATYESGFVIDKFPISRPNLTFSTLTVSNMSPEDSSIYLCSAALGNIQYFGAGTRLSVL.

There are a few counts of this clone. For the CDR3, the DNA is TGCGCCAGCAGCCGGACAGGGTTCGACTATGGCTACACCTTC. Protein sequence: CASSRTGFDYGYTF. The chain uses TRBV23-1 and TRBJ1-2; 8 bases are shared with TRBD1. TRBV23-1 qualifies as an ORF whose function is uncertain. With V trimmed by 6 bases and J by 3 bases, 6 bases remained unmatched. The CDR3 is 14 amino acids.

The chain couples TRBV28 to TRBJ2-7, with 10 nucleotides matching TRBD1. J gave up 2 bases and V 3 bases, and 10 bases lay outside the gene matches. The CDR3 length is 17 residues. The germline V gene has CDR1 MDHEN and CDR2 SYDVKM. The CDR3 loop reads CASSLLLGTGAPYEQYF. The CDR3 DNA reads as TGTGCCAGCAGTTTGTTGTTGGGGACAGGGGCGCCCTACGAGCAGTACTTC.

V usage is TRBV5-1 and J usage is TRBJ1-2; 8 bases are a match to TRBD1. V lost 4 bases to trimming and J lost 8 bases; unmatched junction nucleotides: 7. The CDR3 length is 13 residues. CDR1 is SGHRS and CDR2 is YFSETQ in the germline V gene. The DNA for the CDR3 is TGCGCCAGCAGCGTGTCAGGGGGCGAGGGCTACACCTTC. Protein product: CASSVSGGEGYTF.

This chain joins TRBV4-1 and TRBJ2-5, with D possibly TRBD2 on 5 matching bases. Between the trimmed V and J ends, which lost 2 bases and 5 bases, there was a span of 15 bases. The CDR3 runs to 15 residues. Germline assignment: CDR1 MGHRA and CDR2 YSYEKL. The CDR3 sequence is CASSQYSSRGETQYF. The CDR3 DNA follows: TGCGCCAGCAGCCAATATTCGAGTCGCGGGGAGACCCAGTACTTC.

The chain links TRBV5-4 to TRBJ2-6; the D is unclear. The CDR3 sequence is 15 residues long. Germline V gives CDR1 SGHNT, CDR2 YYREEE (reference sequence). Deletions cut 5 bases from V and 0 bases from J, with 9 bases between. In nucleotides, the CDR3 is TGTGCCAGCAGTCTGGAGTACTCTGGGGCCAACGTCCTGACTTTC. Translating it yields CASSLEYSGANVLTF.

The CDR3 reads CASSQDSHTEAFF. CDR3 nucleotide sequence: TGCGCCAGCAGCCAAGATTCGCACACTGAAGCTTTCTTT. V gene TRBV4-3 combines with J gene TRBJ1-1, with unresolved D. Germline V CDR1 and CDR2: LGHNA, YSLEER. The germline V and J ends were trimmed by 0 bases and 3 bases, with 5 bases remaining between them. The CDR3 consists of 13 residues.

This chain joins TRBV2 and TRBJ2-7; 7 nucleotides line up with TRBD1. The trim removed 7 bases at V and 0 bases at J, leaving 15 bases unmatched. The length of the CDR3 is 17 residues. The germline V gene has CDR1 SNHLY and CDR2 FYNNEI. The CDR3 reads CASKQKMFRDSSYEQYF. The CDR3 region has the DNA TGTGCCAGCAAGCAGAAGATGTTCCGGGACAGCTCCTACGAGCAGTACTTC.

The chain combines TRBV30 with TRBJ1-3; 8 bases map to TRBD1. V dropped 6 bases and J dropped 4; count of bases not matched to a gene: 8. Germline lookup yields CDR1 GTSNPN and CDR2 SVGIG (reference sequence). The CDR3 has 14 amino acids. The CDR3 nucleotides read TGTGCCTGTAGCACAGGGGGAGCGGGAAACACCATATATTTT. It yields the protein CACSTGGAGNTIYF.

This chain uses TRBV5-6 with TRBJ1-2; the match to TRBD1 covers 10 bases. V shed 4 bases, J shed 4 bases, and the junction held 10 bases outside the gene matches. CDR1 and CDR2 (germline): SGHDT, YYEEEE. The CDR3 runs to 16 residues. CDR3 in DNA: TGTGCCAGCAGCCCGACAGCCCGGACAGGGGGCTATGGCTACACCTTC. It yields the protein CASSPTARTGGYGYTF.

V and J are TRBV29-1 and TRBJ2-3, with D perhaps TRBD2 (5 bases). With 7 bases removed from V and 2 bases from J, the gap between germline ends came to 16 bases. The germline gives CDR1 SQVTM, CDR2 ANQGSEA. The CDR3 has 14 amino acids. This CDR3 is CSAMVASTTDTQYF. The DNA of the CDR3 is TGCAGCGCCATGGTCGCTAGCACCACAGATACGCAGTATTTT.

The chain joins TRBV5-6 to TRBJ2-5; the D is unclear. The germline CDR1 and CDR2 sequences are SGHDT and YYEEEE. V was pared by 5 bases and J by 1 base, with 9 bases between. The CDR3 covers 13 residues. The chain's CDR3 is CASSLRVQETQYF. The CDR3 DNA reads TGTGCCAGCAGTCTAAGGGTCCAAGAGACCCAGTACTTC.

The chain joins TRBV15 to TRBJ1-5, with 8 bases that match TRBD1. The CDR3 length is 18 residues. Germline CDR1 is LNHNV and CDR2 is YYDKDF (reference sequence). V lost 3 bases and J lost 6; bases outside the gene matches: 16. The CDR3 sequence: CATSRGMTGTGVSQPQHF. The CDR3 DNA reads as TGTGCCACCAGCAGGGGGATGACCGGGACAGGAGTTAGTCAGCCCCAGCATTTT.

This clone was picked up one time. The rearrangement joins TRBV28 to TRBJ2-7; 8 bases match TRBD1. The CDR3 spans 17 residues. Germline assignment: CDR1 MDHEN and CDR2 SYDVKM. Trimming cost V 6 bases and J 0 bases; bases outside gene matches: 13. Here the CDR3 reads CASRANRQGMVSYEQYF. CDR3 coding DNA: TGTGCCAGCAGGGCAAACCGACAGGGGATGGTCTCCTACGAGCAGTACTTC.

V gene TRBV6-1 combines with J gene TRBJ2-6; D gene ambiguous. The V and J ends lost 4 bases and 3 bases respectively, with 10 bases between them. The CDR3 consists of 15 residues. In germline, CDR1 is MNHNS, CDR2 SASEGT. DNA of the CDR3: TGTGCCAGCAGTGCCCGACTCGATGGGGCCAACGTCCTGACTTTC. Residues: CASSARLDGANVLTF.

CDR3 nucleotides: TGTGCCAGCAGCCGCTCCCGGGACAGCAGGGAGACCCAGTACTTC. Translated, it gives CASSRSRDSRETQYF. This chain connects TRBV5-4 to TRBJ2-5; 7 nucleotides match TRBD1. From germline, CDR1 is SGHNT and CDR2 YYREEE (reference sequence). The V segment lost 4 bases and the J segment 5 bases; nucleotides outside the gene matches: 11. This CDR3 is built from 15 residues. Full variable domain (missing parts from reference TRBV5-4 and TRBJ2-5): ETGVTQSPTHLIKTRGQQVTLRCSSQSGHNTVSWYQQALGQGPQFIFQYYREEENGRGNFPPRFSGLQFPNYSSELNVNALELDDSALYLCASSRSRDSRETQYFGPGTRLLVL.

The chain joins TRBV13 to TRBJ2-5, with TRBD2 matching over 16 bases. V lost 3 bases to trimming and J lost 5 bases; unmatched junction nucleotides: 9. Germline CDR1 PRHDT, CDR2 FYEKMQ (reference sequence). This CDR3 has 18 residues. The CDR3 spells CASSFLGTSGGARETQYF. CDR3 sequence (DNA): TGTGCCAGCAGCTTTTTAGGGACTAGCGGGGGGGCCCGCGAGACCCAGTACTTC. Using reference TRBV13 and TRBJ2-5 for the parts outside the CDR3, the full variable domain is AAGVIQSPRHLIKEKRETATLKCYPIPRHDTVYWYQQGPGQDPQFLISFYEKMQSDKGSIPDRFSAQQFSDYHSELNMSSLELGDSALYFCASSFLGTSGGARETQYFGPGTRLLVL.

The rearrangement links TRBV29-1 to TRBJ1-1; D gene uncertain. The CDR3 runs to 9 residues. V lost 3 bases, J lost 4 bases, and 0 bases lay in between. Looked up from germline, CDR1 is SQVTM and CDR2 is ANQGSEA. The CDR3 sequence: CSVDTEAFF. CDR3 bases: TGCAGCGTTGACACTGAAGCTTTCTTT.

The J gene is TRBJ2-5, the V gene TRBV29-1, with TRBD1 matching 7 bases. The germline CDR1 and CDR2 sequences are SQVTM and ANQGSEA. V trimming: 5 bases; J trimming: 3 bases; junction bases outside the gene matches: 9. The CDR3 contains 14 residues. The CDR3 DNA is TGCAGCGTTCGGACAGGCAGGGGAAAAGAGACCCAGTACTTC. Protein product: CSVRTGRGKETQYF.

The chain couples TRBV30 to TRBJ2-7; 7 nucleotides line up with TRBD2. The germline gives CDR1 GTSNPN, CDR2 SVGIG (reference sequence). J was trimmed by 0 bases and V by 2 bases; bases with no gene match: 4. The CDR3 spans 14 residues. For the CDR3, the DNA is TGTGCCTGGAGTATGGGGGGGAGCTCCTACGAGCAGTACTTC. It encodes CAWSMGGSSYEQYF.

This chain joins TRBV6-6 and TRBJ1-5; D uncertain. The length of the CDR3 is 13 residues. Trimming cost V 3 bases and J 10 bases, with 13 bases left between them. Germline CDR1 and CDR2: MNHNY and SVGAGI (reference sequence). CDR3 amino acids: CASSYGQTSPQHF. The CDR3 DNA sequence: TGTGCCAGCAGTTATGGGCAGACTAGTCCCCAGCATTTT.

This clone was counted only a few times. The chain couples TRBV29-1 to TRBJ1-1; 8 bases agree with TRBD1. The germline V gene has CDR1 SQVTM and CDR2 ANQGSEA. Unmatched junction bases numbered 10, after V lost 2 bases and J lost 5 bases. The CDR3 length is 15 residues. The CDR3 sequence is CSVELGRGRETEAFF. For the CDR3, the DNA is TGCAGCGTTGAATTGGGCAGGGGGCGGGAAACTGAAGCTTTCTTT.

This chain uses TRBV5-1 with TRBJ2-3; 9 nucleotides match TRBD2. There are 16 residues in the CDR3. The V segment lost 3 bases and the J segment 3 bases; nucleotides outside the gene matches: 8. Germline V gives CDR1 SGHRS, CDR2 YFSETQ. CDR3 DNA: TGCGCCAGCAGCTCATGGGAGACTAGCGGAACAGATACGCAGTATTTT. It is translated as CASSSWETSGTDTQYF.

The chain carries TRBV4-3 and TRBJ2-1; D is unclear. There are 15 residues in the CDR3. The V gene lost 0 bases and the J gene lost 0 bases, with 6 bases spanning the gap. CDR1 and CDR2 (germline): LGHNA, YSLEER. The CDR3 reads CASSQDPDSYNEQFF. The CDR3 coding sequence is TGCGCCAGCAGCCAAGATCCCGACTCCTACAATGAGCAGTTCTTC.

The CDR3 DNA reads TGCAGCGTTGGCCGGATGACTAGCGGGGGGGCCAATGAGCAGTTCTTC. Translated, it gives CSVGRMTSGGANEQFF. The chain couples TRBV29-1 to TRBJ2-1; 14 bases are shared with TRBD2. CDR1 and CDR2 (germline): SQVTM, ANQGSEA. Trimming cost V 4 bases and J 6 bases; bases outside gene matches: 8. The CDR3 consists of 16 residues.